The rows below give T cell receptor beta chains drawn from one sample of a study of T-cell reconstitution after alpha-beta-depleted transplantation in children. TCRdb fed the PCR reads into MiXCR, producing one record per CDR3 protein. The table records approximately 240,000 distinct CDR3 sequences, approximately 9.9% of them present only once. Source: PBMCs from the stem cell graft donor, taken from the stem cell graft. The source of these receptors is a human donor who donated a stem cell graft to a child with SCID. Both conserved end residues are part of each CDR3. The D gene is left open where the match is weak. Not every row has a clone size; where given, it reads once, few, many or a size class.

V	D	J	size	CDR3	DNA
TRBV5-1	TRBD1	TRBJ2-7	many	CASSVTGDGEQYF	TGCGCCAGCAGCGTGACAGGGGATGGCGAGCAGTACTTC
TRBV30	.	TRBJ1-1	many	CAWSFVGEAFF	TGTGCCTGGAGTTTTGTGGGTGAAGCTTTCTTT
TRBV10-3	.	TRBJ2-1	many	CAITRQDYNEQFF	TGTGCCATCACGCGACAGGACTACAATGAGCAGTTCTTC
TRBV4-1	.	TRBJ1-1	many	CASSQVRSQNTEAFF	TGCGCCAGCAGCCAAGTGAGAAGTCAGAACACTGAAGCTTTCTTT
TRBV2	TRBD2	TRBJ2-3	many	CASSLERGGDTQYF	TGTGCCAGCAGCTTAGAGCGGGGGGGAGATACGCAGTATTTT
TRBV19	.	TRBJ1-1	many	CASSTSTLTRGTPEAFF	TGTGCCAGTAGTACTTCTACCCTAACAAGGGGAACCCCTGAAGCTTTCTTT
TRBV27	TRBD2	TRBJ2-5	.	CASSLFGGCLAGGFLLDRYF	TGTGCCAGCAGTTTGTTCGGGGGGTGTCTAGCGGGGGGGTTTTTGCTTGACAGGTACTTC
TRBV27	.	TRBJ1-1	many	CASSQRGASSEAFF	TGTGCCAGCAGCCAACGGGGGGCGAGCTCTGAAGCTTTCTTT
TRBV6-6	.	TRBJ1-5	many	CASSYSTDQPQHF	TGTGCCAGCAGTTATTCAACGGATCAGCCCCAGCATTTT
TRBV27	.	TRBJ1-2	many	CASSLAPGDLWGSNYGYTF	TGTGCCAGCAGTTTAGCGCCAGGGGATCTGTGGGGATCTAACTATGGCTACACCTTC
TRBV19	.	TRBJ2-5	many	CASSIGAYLIGTQYF	TGTGCCAGTAGTATAGGGGCGTACCTAATCGGGACCCAGTACTTC
TRBV19	TRBD2	TRBJ2-3	many	CASSIGLAGGQWYF	TGTGCCAGTAGTATAGGACTAGCGGGGGGCCAATGGTATTTT
TRBV2	.	TRBJ1-2	.	CASSAPPGRGNYGYTF	TGTGCCAGCAGTGCCCCCCCGGGTCGGGGTAACTATGGCTACACCTTC
TRBV12-3/TRBV12-4	.	TRBJ2-7	once	CASSSNTEQPYEQYF	TGTGCCAGCAGTTCGAACACAGAACAGCCCTACGAGCAGTACTTC
TRBV6-5	.	TRBJ2-7	many	CASSYSVRSYEQYF	TGTGCCAGCAGTTACTCCGTCCGGTCCTACGAGCAGTACTTC
TRBV5-1	.	TRBJ1-1	many	CASRGTRSNTEAFF	TGCGCCAGCAGAGGGACACGATCTAACACTGAAGCTTTCTTT
TRBV4-2	TRBD1	TRBJ1-1	.	CASGRRDRGFSPPLLSSEAFF	TGTGCCAGCGGCCGCCGGGACAGGGGGTTTTCGCCTCCCTTGTTAAGCTCTGAAGCTTTCTTT
TRBV5-1	.	TRBJ2-5	many	CASSLRGIRGQETQYF	TGCGCCAGCAGCTTGAGGGGGATAAGGGGCCAAGAGACCCAGTACTTC
TRBV3-1	.	TRBJ2-3	many	CASSQGGGSTDTQYF	TGTGCCAGCAGCCAAGGGGGCGGGAGCACAGATACGCAGTATTTT
TRBV20-1	TRBD2	TRBJ2-3	many	CSARTSGTDTQYF	TGCAGTGCTAGGACTAGCGGCACAGATACGCAGTATTTT
TRBV24-1	.	TRBJ2-7	many	CATSEGSSYEQYF	TGTGCCACCAGTGAAGGGAGCTCCTACGAGCAGTACTTC
TRBV3-1	TRBD1	TRBJ2-2	many	CASSLTHGQVYTGELFF	TGTGCCAGCAGCCTCACCCATGGACAGGTTTACACCGGGGAGCTGTTTTTT
TRBV7-8	.	TRBJ1-1	.	CASSLVVLNTEAFF	TGTGCCAGCAGCTTAGTAGTGTTGAACACTGAAGCTTTCTTT
TRBV12-3/TRBV12-4	TRBD1	TRBJ2-7	many	CASSQGVYEQYF	TGTGCCAGCAGCCAGGGGGTCTACGAGCAGTACTTC
TRBV6-6	.	TRBJ2-5	many	CASSYSSETQYF	TGTGCCAGCAGTTACTCGTCTGAGACCCAGTACTTC
TRBV18	.	TRBJ2-5	many	CASSPPRRQETQYF	TGTGCCAGCTCACCTCCCAGGCGTCAAGAGACCCAGTACTTC
TRBV5-1	.	TRBJ2-4	many	CASSLEGEDIQYF	TGCGCCAGCAGCTTGGAGGGGGAGGACATTCAGTACTTC
TRBV12-3/TRBV12-4	.	TRBJ1-2	many	CASQGNNYGYTF	TGTGCCAGCCAGGGGAATAACTATGGCTACACCTTC
TRBV12-3/TRBV12-4	.	TRBJ1-1	many	CASSLSDTEAFF	TGTGCCAGCAGTTTATCAGACACTGAAGCTTTCTTT
TRBV7-8	TRBD1	TRBJ2-5	many	CASSLAGQGLYETQYF	TGTGCCAGCAGCTTAGCGGGACAGGGGTTGTACGAGACCCAGTACTTC
TRBV2	TRBD1	TRBJ2-2	.	CASSDRGNGELFF	TGTGCCAGCAGTGACAGGGGGAACGGGGAGCTGTTTTTT
TRBV20-1	.	TRBJ1-5	many	CSARVAGRRLNQPQHF	TGCAGTGCTAGAGTGGCGGGGCGCCGGCTCAATCAGCCCCAGCATTTT
TRBV6-2/TRBV6-3	TRBD2	TRBJ2-2	many	CASKGGGQWNTGELFF	TGTGCCAGCAAAGGCGGGGGGCAATGGAACACCGGGGAGCTGTTTTTT
TRBV4-3	.	TRBJ1-6	many	CASSPHTPGPLPLHF	TGCGCCAGCAGCCCACACACCCCAGGGCCGCTCCCCCTCCACTTT
TRBV18	.	TRBJ1-1	many	CASSPSLQGNTEAFF	TGTGCCAGCTCACCCTCTCTTCAAGGGAACACTGAAGCTTTCTTT
TRBV6-2/TRBV6-3	.	TRBJ1-5	.	CASSYSRGSDQPQHF	TGTGCCAGCAGTTACAGCAGAGGGTCGGATCAGCCCCAGCATTTT
TRBV24-1	TRBD2	TRBJ2-1	many	CATSDLRTSGGAFYNEQFF	TGTGCCACCAGTGATTTGCGTACTAGCGGGGGGGCGTTTTACAATGAGCAGTTCTTC
TRBV6-1	.	TRBJ2-7	.	CASSESTAFPSYEQYF	TGTGCCAGCAGTGAATCGACAGCCTTCCCCTCCTACGAGCAGTACTTC
TRBV12-3/TRBV12-4	.	TRBJ2-5	many	CASRSTSKETQYF	TGTGCCAGCAGGTCGACTAGTAAGGAGACCCAGTACTTC
TRBV5-1	.	TRBJ2-3	many	CASSSYTVTDTQYF	TGCGCCAGCAGCTCATACACGGTTACAGATACGCAGTATTTT
TRBV7-6	.	TRBJ2-5	few	CASSRALKETQYF	TGTGCCAGCAGCCGAGCCCTCAAAGAGACCCAGTACTTC
TRBV5-1	TRBD2	TRBJ2-7	many	CASSLSLAVVSEQYF	TGCGCCAGCAGCTTGTCCCTAGCGGTGGTCTCCGAGCAGTACTTC
TRBV28	.	TRBJ2-1	.	CASGWGPPNEQFF	TGTGCCAGCGGTTGGGGGCCACCCAATGAGCAGTTCTTC
TRBV10-3	TRBD2	TRBJ2-1	many	CAISESIAGGPYNEQFF	TGTGCCATCAGTGAGTCGATAGCGGGGGGACCCTACAATGAGCAGTTCTTC
TRBV12-3/TRBV12-4	TRBD1	TRBJ1-1	many	CASRPLTGDNTEAFF	TGTGCCAGCAGACCTCTGACAGGGGATAACACTGAAGCTTTCTTT
TRBV18	TRBD1	TRBJ1-2	many	CASSPPGDRGFDGYTF	TGTGCCAGCTCACCACCAGGAGACAGGGGTTTCGATGGCTACACCTTC
TRBV5-1	TRBD2	TRBJ2-3	many	CASSSDPGLAGLDTQYF	TGCGCCAGCAGCTCCGATCCGGGACTAGCGGGGTTGGATACGCAGTATTTT
TRBV6-5	.	TRBJ1-5	many	CASRGKGVNQPQHF	TGTGCCAGCAGGGGGAAAGGGGTAAACCAGCCCCAGCATTTT
TRBV7-2	.	TRBJ1-1	many	CASSLVGGADTEAFF	TGTGCCAGCAGCTTAGTCGGGGGGGCAGACACTGAAGCTTTCTTT
TRBV7-2	TRBD2	TRBJ2-3	many	CASSTSGASTDTQYF	TGTGCCAGCAGCACTAGCGGTGCTAGCACAGATACGCAGTATTTT
TRBV6-5	.	TRBJ1-6	many	CASSYSSRGSPLHF	TGTGCCAGCAGTTACTCATCGCGGGGGTCACCCCTCCACTTT
TRBV20-1	TRBD2	TRBJ2-3	many	CSARIQGLAGGGTDTQYF	TGCAGTGCTCGGATCCAGGGACTAGCGGGGGGGGGCACAGATACGCAGTATTTT
TRBV3-1	.	TRBJ1-3	.	CASSQRSAGGNTIYF	TGTGCCAGCAGCCAACGGTCGGCAGGCGGAAACACCATATATTTT
TRBV2	TRBD2	TRBJ2-1	many	CASSEAQRGANEQFF	TGTGCCAGCAGTGAAGCCCAGCGGGGGGCCAATGAGCAGTTCTTC
TRBV7-9	TRBD1	TRBJ2-7	many	CASSYGTDTYEQYF	TGTGCCAGCAGCTACGGGACAGATACCTACGAGCAGTACTTC
TRBV24-1	.	TRBJ2-3	once	CATSDLILGDTQYF	TGTGCCACCAGTGACCTAATCCTCGGGGATACGCAGTATTTT
TRBV12-3/TRBV12-4	TRBD1	TRBJ2-1	many	CASSPRIDRANEQFF	TGTGCCAGCAGTCCCCGAATAGACAGGGCCAATGAGCAGTTCTTC